The 6 T cell receptor beta chains listed next were all sequenced from one sample in a study of CD8 T cells in ankylosing spondylitis. TCRdb analysed the 5' RACE reads with MiXCR anew, one entry per CDR3 protein. The repertoire includes a few hundred thousand distinct CDR3 sequences, 18% of them detected once, and roughly 34% sits in the top ten. Sequencing input: blood, either unsorted or a sorted T cell fraction (not recorded which). These receptor sequences come from a male donor with ankylosing spondylitis or in good health (not recorded which).

The chain is built from TRBV12-3 or TRBV12-4 and TRBJ2-3; D is ambiguous. This CDR3 has 14 amino acids. V lost 5 bases and J 5 bases, leaving 14 bases between the germline ends. CDR3 region: CASSPPWVGDTQYF. In DNA form, the CDR3 reads TGTGCCAGCAGTCCCCCCTGGGTGGGAGATACGCAGTATTTT.

There are a few counts of this clonotype. The chain recombines TRBV6-5 with TRBJ2-7; possible D gene TRBD1, 5 bases. V lost 2 bases, J lost 5 bases, and 13 bases lay in between. CDR1 and CDR2 (germline): MNHEY, SVGAGI. This CDR3 is 14 amino acids long. The CDR3 is CASSYAGISNEQYF. The CDR3 DNA is TGTGCCAGCAGTTACGCAGGGATCAGCAACGAGCAGTACTTC.

This chain uses TRBV6-2 or TRBV6-3 with TRBJ2-2; no clear D. Trimming shortened V by 4 bases and J by 5 bases, and 8 bases separated the two germline ends. The CDR3 covers 13 residues. The V gene's germline CDR1 is MNHEY and CDR2 SVGEGT. CDR3 in amino acids: CASSSDLTGELFF. CDR3 nucleotide sequence: TGTGCCAGCAGTTCAGACTTGACCGGGGAGCTGTTTTTT.

The J gene is TRBJ2-2, the V gene TRBV11-2, with D unclear. V was cut by 5 bases and J by 2 bases, with 3 bases left in between. CDR1 and CDR2 from the germline V gene are SGHAT and FQNNGV. The CDR3 runs 12 residues. The CDR3 spells CASSVNTGELFF. The CDR3 coding sequence is TGTGCCAGCAGCGTCAACACCGGGGAGCTGTTTTTT.

The V and J genes are TRBV12-3 or TRBV12-4 and TRBJ2-5, with D perhaps assigned TRBD1 or TRBD2 (5 bases each). This CDR3 has 13 amino acids. Trimming took 5 bases from V and 10 from J, leaving 17 bases between them. The CDR3 here is CASSPGRRTDQYF. The CDR3 coding sequence is TGTGCCAGCAGTCCGGGACGCCGTACCGACCAGTACTTC.

J is TRBJ2-3 and V is TRBV9; possible D gene TRBD1, 6 bases. The CDR3 is 13 amino acids. Trimming left V 7 bases short and J 4 bases short, with 13 bases between. Germline CDR1 SGDLS, CDR2 YYNGEE. This chain's CDR3 is CASVVGAADTQYF. The CDR3 nucleotides are TGTGCCAGCGTAGTGGGGGCGGCAGATACGCAGTATTTT. Full variable domain (remainder filled in from reference TRBV9 and TRBJ2-3): DSGVTQTPKHLITATGQRVTLRCSPRSGDLSVYWYQQSLDQGLQFLIQYYNGEERAKGNILERFSAQQFPDLHSELNLSSLELGDSALYFCASVVGAADTQYFGPGTRLTVL.